This T cell receptor (beta chain) was identified in a study of cytomegalovirus exposure and HLA in healthy donors. Comments on this clone: Its antigen is as yet unknown.

While unrecorded immune exposures were likely, the donors were nominally healthy when sampled. V was cut by 4 bases and J by 4 bases, with 17 bases left in between. Germline-derived CDR1 and CDR2 are MNHNY and SVGAGI (reference sequence). The length of the CDR3 is 16 residues. PCR involved 60 Vbeta and 13 Jbeta primers. This table comes from immunoSEQ multiplex PCR, and its TCRdb copy is limited to in-frame clones, with some not included. This table holds over 95,000 clones, around three quarters found once. Regarding the study as a whole: Upon later analysis, TCR association rates were observed to vary by HLA locus, being highest for DRB1 and lowest for HLA-C.

The receptor comes from a man aged 35-49 years in good health and CMV-seropositive. The sequencing sample was made of PBMCs. This chain joins TRBV6-6 and TRBJ1-3; possibly TRBD1 for D (5 bases). Written as DNA, the CDR3 is TGTGCCAGCAGTTCGATGTTAGCGGGGGAGGGAAACACCATATATTTT. Translating gives CASSSMLAGEGNTIYF.